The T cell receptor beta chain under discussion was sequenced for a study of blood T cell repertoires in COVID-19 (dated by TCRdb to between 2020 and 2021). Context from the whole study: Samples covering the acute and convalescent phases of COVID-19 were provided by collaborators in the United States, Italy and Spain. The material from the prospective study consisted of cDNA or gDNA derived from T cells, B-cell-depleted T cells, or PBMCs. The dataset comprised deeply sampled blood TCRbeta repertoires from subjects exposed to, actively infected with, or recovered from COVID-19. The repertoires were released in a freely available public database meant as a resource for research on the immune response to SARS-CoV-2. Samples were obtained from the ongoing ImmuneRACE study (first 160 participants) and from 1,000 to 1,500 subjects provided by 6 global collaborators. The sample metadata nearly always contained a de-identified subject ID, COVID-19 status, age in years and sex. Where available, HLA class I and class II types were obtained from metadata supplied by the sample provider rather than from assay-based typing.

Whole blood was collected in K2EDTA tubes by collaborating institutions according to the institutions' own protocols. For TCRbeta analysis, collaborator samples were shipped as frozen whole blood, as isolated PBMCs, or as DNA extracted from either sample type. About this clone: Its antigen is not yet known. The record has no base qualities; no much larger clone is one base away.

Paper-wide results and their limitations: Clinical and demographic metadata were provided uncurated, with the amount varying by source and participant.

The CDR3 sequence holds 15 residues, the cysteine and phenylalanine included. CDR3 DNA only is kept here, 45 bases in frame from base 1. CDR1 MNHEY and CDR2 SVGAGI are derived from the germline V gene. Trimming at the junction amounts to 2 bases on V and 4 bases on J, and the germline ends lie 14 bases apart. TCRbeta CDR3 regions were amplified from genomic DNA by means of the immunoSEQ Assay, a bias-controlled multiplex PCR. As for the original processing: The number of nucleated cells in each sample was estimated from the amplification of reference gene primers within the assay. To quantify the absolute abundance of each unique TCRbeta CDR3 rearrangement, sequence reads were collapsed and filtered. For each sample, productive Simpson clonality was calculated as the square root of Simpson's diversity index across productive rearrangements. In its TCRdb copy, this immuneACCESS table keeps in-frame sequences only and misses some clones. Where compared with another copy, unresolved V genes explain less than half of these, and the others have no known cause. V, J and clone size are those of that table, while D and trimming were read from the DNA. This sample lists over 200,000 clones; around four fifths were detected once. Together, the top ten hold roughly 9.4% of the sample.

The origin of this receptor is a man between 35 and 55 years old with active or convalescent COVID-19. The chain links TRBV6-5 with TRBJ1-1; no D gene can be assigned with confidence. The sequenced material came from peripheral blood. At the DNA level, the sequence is TGTGCCAGCAGTTACCGTGGTGGTTGGAGCACTGAAGCTTTCTTT. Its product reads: CASSYRGGWSTEAFF.